A single TCR beta chain is shown here with its context. Its target is not known. Trimming removed 0 bases from V and 5 bases from J; junction bases left unmatched: 4. CDR1 is LGHNA, CDR2 YNFKEQ, per germline. This CDR3 is built from 18 residues. The data were taken from a study of T cells in localized non-small cell lung cancer. Points from the study as a whole: Sequencing covered just one tumor region, so heterogeneity cannot be ruled out. Adjacent lung tissue had a median roughly 55 of the top 100 clones found in the tumor. An association was observed between higher blood T cell density and longer overall survival. Adjacent uninvolved lung tissue had the highest T cell clonality, exceeding tumor.

Clones were read by immunoSEQ multiplex PCR, and TCRdb kept only the in-frame ones, dropping some. The repertoire includes about 40,000 clones, roughly 86% of them detected once, and around 3.8% sits in the top ten. The sample was peripheral blood, taken before any cancer treatment. This TCR came from a man aged 18 to 50 with stage I lung adenocarcinoma. The chain couples TRBV4-2 to TRBJ2-2, with 15 bases that match TRBD2. Here the CDR3 DNA reads TGTGCCAGCAGCCAAGAGTCGGGACTAGCGGGGGGTACCGGGGAGCTGTTTTTT. This codes for CASSQESGLAGGTGELFF.